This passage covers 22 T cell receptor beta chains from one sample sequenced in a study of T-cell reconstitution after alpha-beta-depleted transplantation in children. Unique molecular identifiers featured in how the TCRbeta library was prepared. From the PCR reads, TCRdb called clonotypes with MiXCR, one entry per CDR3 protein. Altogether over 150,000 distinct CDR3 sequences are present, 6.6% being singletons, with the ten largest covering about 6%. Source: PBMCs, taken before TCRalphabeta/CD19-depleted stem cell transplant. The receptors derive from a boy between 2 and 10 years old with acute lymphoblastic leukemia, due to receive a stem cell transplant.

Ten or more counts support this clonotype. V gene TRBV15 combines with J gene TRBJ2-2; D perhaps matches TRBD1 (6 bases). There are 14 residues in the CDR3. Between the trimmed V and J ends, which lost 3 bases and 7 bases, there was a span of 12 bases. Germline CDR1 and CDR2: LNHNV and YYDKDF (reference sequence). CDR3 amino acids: CATSSTGRGGELFF. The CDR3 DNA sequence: TGTGCCACCAGCAGCACAGGGAGAGGCGGGGAGCTGTTTTTT.

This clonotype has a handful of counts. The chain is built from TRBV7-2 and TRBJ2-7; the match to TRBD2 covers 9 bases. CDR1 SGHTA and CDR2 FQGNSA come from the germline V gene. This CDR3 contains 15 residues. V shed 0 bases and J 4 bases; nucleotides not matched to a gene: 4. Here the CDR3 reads CASSLAWAGGYEQYF. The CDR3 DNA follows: TGTGCCAGCAGCTTAGCGTGGGCGGGGGGGTACGAGCAGTACTTC.

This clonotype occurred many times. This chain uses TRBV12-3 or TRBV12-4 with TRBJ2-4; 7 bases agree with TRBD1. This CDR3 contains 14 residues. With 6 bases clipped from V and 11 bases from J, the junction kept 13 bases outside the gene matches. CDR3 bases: TGTGCCAGCAGCATCGTGGGACAGAACGCGGTTCAGTACTTC. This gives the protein CASSIVGQNAVQYF.

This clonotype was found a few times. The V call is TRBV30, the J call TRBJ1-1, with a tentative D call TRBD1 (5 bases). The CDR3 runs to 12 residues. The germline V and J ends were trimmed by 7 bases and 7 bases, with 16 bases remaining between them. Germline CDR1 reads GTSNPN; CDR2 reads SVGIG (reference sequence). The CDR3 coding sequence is TGTGCCTCCAAGAGGGGCGCAATTGAAGCTTTCTTT. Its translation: CASKRGAIEAFF.

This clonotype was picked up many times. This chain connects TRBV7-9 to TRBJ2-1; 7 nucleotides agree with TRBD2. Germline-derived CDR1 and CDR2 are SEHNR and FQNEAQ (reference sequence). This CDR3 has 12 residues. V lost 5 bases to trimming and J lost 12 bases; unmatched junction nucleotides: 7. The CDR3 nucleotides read TGTGCCAGCAGCACTAGCGACAGATGGCAGTTCTTC. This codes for CASSTSDRWQFF. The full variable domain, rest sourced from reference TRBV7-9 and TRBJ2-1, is DTGVSQNPRHKITKRGQNVTFRCDPISEHNRLYWYRQTLGQGPEFLTYFQNEAQLEKSRLLSDRFSAERPKGSFSTLEIQRTEQGDSAMYLCASSTSDRWQFFGPGTRLTVL.

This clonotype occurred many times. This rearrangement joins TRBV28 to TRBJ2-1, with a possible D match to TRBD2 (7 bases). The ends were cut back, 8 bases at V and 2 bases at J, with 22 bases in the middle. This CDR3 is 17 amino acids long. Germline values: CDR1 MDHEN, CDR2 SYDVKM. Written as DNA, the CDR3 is TGTGCCAGCTTGCTGGGGGGGGCCGTAAAACCCTACAATGAGCAGTTCTTC. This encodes CASLLGGAVKPYNEQFF.

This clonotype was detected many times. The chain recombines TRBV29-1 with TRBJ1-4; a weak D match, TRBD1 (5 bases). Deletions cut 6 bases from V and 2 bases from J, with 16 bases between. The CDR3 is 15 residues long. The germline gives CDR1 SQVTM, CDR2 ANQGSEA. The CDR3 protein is CSVLFEGVTNEKLFF. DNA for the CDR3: TGCAGCGTCCTCTTTGAAGGGGTCACTAATGAAAAACTGTTTTTT.

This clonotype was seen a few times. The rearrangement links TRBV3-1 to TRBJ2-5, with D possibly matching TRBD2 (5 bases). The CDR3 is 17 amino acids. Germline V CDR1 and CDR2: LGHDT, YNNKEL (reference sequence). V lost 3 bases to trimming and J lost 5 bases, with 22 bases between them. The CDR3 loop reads CASSHLPPDRPGETQYF. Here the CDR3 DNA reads TGTGCCAGCAGCCACCTCCCCCCGGACCGGCCGGGGGAGACCCAGTACTTC.

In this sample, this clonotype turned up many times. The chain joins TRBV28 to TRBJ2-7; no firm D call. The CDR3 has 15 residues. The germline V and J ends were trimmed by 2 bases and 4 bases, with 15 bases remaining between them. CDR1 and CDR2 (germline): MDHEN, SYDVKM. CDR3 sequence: CASSLTLLSSYEQYF. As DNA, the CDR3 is TGTGCCAGCAGTTTAACACTACTATCGTCGTACGAGCAGTACTTC.

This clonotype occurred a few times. The CDR3 DNA reads as TGCAGTGCCGCTCGGGGACCTAACACTGAAGCTTTCTTT. Its translation is CSAARGPNTEAFF. The V and J genes are TRBV20-1 and TRBJ1-1; D is perhaps TRBD1 (5 bases). CDR1 and CDR2 (germline): DFQATT, SNEGSKA (reference sequence). CDR3 length: 13 residues. The germline V and J ends were trimmed by 6 bases and 2 bases, with 13 bases remaining between them.

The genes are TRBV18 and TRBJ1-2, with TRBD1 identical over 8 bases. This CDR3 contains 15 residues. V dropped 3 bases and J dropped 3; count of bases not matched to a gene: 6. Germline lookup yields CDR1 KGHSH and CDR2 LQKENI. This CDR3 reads CASSPGQGADYGYTF. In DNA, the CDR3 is TGTGCCAGCTCACCCGGGCAGGGGGCAGACTATGGCTACACCTTC.

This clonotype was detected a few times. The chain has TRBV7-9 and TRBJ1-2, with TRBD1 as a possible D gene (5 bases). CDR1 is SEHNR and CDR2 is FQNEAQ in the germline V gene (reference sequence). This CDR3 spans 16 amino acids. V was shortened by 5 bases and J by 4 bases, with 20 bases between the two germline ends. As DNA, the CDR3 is TGTGCCAGCAGCATATACTCAGGGTATTCGTCCTATGGCTACACCTTC. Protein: CASSIYSGYSSYGYTF.

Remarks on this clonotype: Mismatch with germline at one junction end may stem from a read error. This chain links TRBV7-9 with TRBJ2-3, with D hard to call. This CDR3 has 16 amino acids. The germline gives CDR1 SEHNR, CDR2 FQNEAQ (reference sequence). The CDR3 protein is CASSPVTVPGTDRQYF. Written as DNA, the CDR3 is TGTGCCAGCAGCCCAGTTACAGTGCCTGGCACAGATAGGCAGTATTTT.

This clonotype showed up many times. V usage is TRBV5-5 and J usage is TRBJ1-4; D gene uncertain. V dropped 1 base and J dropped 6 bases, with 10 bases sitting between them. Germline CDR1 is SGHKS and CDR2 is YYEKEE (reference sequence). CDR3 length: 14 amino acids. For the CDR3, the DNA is TGTGCCAGCAGCTTGTACGGGGAGGATGAAAAACTGTTTTTT. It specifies CASSLYGEDEKLFF. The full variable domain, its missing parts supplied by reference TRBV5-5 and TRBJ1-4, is DAGVTQSPTHLIKTRGQQVTLRCSPISGHKSVSWYQQVLGQGPQFIFQYYEKEERGRGNFPDRFSARQFPNYSSELNVNALLLGDSALYLCASSLYGEDEKLFFGSGTQLSVL.

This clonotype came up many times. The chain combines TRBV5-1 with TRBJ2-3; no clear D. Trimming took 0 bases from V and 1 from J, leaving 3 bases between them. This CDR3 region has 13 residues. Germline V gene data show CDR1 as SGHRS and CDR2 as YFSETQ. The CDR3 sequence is CASSLDGTDTQYF. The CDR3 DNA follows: TGCGCCAGCAGCTTGGACGGCACAGATACGCAGTATTTT.

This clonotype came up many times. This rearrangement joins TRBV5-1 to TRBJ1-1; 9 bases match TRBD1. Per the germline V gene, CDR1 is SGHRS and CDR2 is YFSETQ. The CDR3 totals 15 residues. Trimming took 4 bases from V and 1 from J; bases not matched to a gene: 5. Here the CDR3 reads CASSRDRARNTEAFF. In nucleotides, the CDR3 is TGCGCCAGCAGCCGGGACAGGGCGAGGAACACTGAAGCTTTCTTT.

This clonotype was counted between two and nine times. CDR3 DNA sequence: TGTGCCAGCACCCGGGGGACTAGCGGCCGGGAGACCCAGTACTTC. Translating it yields CASTRGTSGRETQYF. This chain links TRBV11-3 with TRBJ2-5; 11 bases align to TRBD2. Germline V gene data show CDR1 as SGHNT and CDR2 as YENEEA. This CDR3 comprises 15 residues. The junction had 9 bases not matched to a gene; V was cut back by 7 bases and J by 5 bases.

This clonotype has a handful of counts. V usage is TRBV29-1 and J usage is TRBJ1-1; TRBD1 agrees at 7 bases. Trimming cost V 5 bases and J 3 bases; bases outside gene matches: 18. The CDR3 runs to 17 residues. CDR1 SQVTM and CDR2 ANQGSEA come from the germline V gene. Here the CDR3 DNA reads TGCAGCGTTAGGCGTCGGGACAGTACCGTGGCGGACACTGAAGCTTTCTTT. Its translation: CSVRRRDSTVADTEAFF.

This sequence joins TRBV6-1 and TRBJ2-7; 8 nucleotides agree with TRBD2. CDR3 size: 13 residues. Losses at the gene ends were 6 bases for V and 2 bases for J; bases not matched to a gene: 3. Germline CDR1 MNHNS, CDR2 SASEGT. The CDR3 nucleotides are TGTGCCAGCAGGGAGCGGGGGCCCTACGAGCAGTACTTC. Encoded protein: CASRERGPYEQYF.

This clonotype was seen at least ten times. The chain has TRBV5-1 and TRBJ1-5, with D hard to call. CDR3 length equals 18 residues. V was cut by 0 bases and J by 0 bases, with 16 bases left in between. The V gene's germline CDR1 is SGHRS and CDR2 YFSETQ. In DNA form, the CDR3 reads TGCGCCAGCAGCTTGGAACCTATTGAGTATTATAGCAATCAGCCCCAGCATTTT. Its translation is CASSLEPIEYYSNQPQHF.

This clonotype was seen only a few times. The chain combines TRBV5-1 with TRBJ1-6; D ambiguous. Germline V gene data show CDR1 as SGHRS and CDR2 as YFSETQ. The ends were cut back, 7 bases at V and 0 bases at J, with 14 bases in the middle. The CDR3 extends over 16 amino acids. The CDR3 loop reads CASSGSESSYNSPLHF. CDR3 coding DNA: TGCGCCAGCTCTGGTTCAGAGAGCTCCTATAATTCACCCCTCCACTTT.

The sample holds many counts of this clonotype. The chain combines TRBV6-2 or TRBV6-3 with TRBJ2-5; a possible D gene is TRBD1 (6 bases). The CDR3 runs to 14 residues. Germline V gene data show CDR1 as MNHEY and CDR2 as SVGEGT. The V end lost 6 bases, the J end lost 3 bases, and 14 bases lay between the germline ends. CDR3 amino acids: CASRAWTEKETQYF. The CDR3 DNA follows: TGTGCCAGCAGGGCGTGGACAGAGAAAGAGACCCAGTACTTC.